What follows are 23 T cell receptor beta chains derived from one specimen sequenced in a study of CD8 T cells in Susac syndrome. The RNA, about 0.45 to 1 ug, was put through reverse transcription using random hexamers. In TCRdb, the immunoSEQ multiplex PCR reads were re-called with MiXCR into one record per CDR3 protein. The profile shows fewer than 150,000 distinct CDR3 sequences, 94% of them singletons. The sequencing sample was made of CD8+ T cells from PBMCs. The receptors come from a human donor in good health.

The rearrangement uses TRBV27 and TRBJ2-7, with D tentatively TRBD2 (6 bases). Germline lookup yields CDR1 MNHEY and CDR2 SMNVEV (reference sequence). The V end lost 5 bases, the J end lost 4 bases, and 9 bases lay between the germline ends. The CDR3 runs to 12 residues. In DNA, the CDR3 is TGTGCCAGCAGTGCACGGGGGTACGAGCAGTACTTC. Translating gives CASSARGYEQYF.

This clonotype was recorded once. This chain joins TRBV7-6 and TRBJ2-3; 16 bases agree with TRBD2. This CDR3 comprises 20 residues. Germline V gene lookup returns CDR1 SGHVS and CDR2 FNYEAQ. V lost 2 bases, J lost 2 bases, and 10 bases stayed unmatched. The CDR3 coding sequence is TGTGCCAGCAGCTTACTAGGGGGACTAGCGGGAGGGCCGGACACAGATACGCAGTATTTT. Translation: CASSLLGGLAGGPDTDTQYF.

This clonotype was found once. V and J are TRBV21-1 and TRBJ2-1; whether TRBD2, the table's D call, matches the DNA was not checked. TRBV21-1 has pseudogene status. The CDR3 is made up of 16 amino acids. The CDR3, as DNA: TGTGCCAGCAGCTTAAGGGGGACTAGTCTATACAATGAGCAGTTCTTC. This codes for CASSLRGTSLYNEQFF.

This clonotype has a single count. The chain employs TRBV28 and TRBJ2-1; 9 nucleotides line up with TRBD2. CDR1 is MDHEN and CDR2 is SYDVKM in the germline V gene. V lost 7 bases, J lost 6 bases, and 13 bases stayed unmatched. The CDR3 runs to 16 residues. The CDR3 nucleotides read TGTGCCAGCACCGAGGAAGCGGGAGGCGGGTTCAATGAGCAGTTCTTC. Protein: CASTEEAGGGFNEQFF.

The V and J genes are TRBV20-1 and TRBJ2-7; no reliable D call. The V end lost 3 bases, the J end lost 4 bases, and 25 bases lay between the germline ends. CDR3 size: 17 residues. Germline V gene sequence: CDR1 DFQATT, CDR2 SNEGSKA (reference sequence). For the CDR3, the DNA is TGCAGTGCTAGTTGGTCGCAGGTGGCCGTGTGGGGTTACGAGCAGTACTTC. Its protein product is CSASWSQVAVWGYEQYF.

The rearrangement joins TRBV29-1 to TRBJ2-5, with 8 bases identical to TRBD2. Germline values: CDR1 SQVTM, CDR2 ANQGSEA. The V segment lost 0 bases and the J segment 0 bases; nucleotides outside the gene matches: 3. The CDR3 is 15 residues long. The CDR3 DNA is TGCAGCGTTGAAGATACACTAGCGGACCAAGAGACCCAGTACTTC. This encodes CSVEDTLADQETQYF.

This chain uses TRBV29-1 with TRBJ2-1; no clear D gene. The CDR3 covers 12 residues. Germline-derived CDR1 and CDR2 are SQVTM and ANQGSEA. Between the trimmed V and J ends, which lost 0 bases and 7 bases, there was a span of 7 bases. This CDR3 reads CSVEEVGNEQFF. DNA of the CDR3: TGCAGCGTTGAAGAAGTAGGGAATGAGCAGTTCTTC.

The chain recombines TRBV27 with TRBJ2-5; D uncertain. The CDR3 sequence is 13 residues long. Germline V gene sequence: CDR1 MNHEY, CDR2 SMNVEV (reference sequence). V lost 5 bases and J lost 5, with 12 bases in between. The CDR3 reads CASSNGDLETQYF. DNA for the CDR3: TGTGCCAGCAGTAACGGAGATTTGGAGACCCAGTACTTC.

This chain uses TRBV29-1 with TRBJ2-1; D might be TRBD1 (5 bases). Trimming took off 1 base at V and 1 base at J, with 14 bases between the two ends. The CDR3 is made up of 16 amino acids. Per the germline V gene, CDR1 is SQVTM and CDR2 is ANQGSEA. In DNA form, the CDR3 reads TGCAGCGTTGAAGGGGGTAGGGGTTGGTCCTACAATGAGCAGTTCTTC. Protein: CSVEGGRGWSYNEQFF.

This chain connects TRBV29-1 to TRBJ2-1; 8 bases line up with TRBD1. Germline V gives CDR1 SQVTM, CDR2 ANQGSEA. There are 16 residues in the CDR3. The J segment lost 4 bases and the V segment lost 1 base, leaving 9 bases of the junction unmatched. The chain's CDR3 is CSVEGRLGQDYNEQFF. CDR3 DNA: TGCAGCGTTGAAGGACGGTTGGGACAGGATTACAATGAGCAGTTCTTC.

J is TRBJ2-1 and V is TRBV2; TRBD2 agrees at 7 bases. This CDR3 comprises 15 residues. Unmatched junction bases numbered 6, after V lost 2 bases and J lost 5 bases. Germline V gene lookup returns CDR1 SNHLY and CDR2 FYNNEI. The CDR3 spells CASSEPRDYNNEQFF. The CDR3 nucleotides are TGTGCCAGCAGTGAACCCCGGGACTACAACAATGAGCAGTTCTTC.

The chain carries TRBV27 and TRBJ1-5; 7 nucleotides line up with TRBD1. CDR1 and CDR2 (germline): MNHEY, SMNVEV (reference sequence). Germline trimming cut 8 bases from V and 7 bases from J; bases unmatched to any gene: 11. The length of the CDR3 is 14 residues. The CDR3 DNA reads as TGTGCCAGCCAATCCACACAGGGGCAGCAGCCCCAGCATTTT. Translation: CASQSTQGQQPQHF.

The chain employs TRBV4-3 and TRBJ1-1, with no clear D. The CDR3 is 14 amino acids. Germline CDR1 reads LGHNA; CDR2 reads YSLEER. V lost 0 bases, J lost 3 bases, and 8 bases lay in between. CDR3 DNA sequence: TGCGCCAGCAGCCAAGATGGAGGTTACACTGAAGCTTTCTTT. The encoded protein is CASSQDGGYTEAFF.

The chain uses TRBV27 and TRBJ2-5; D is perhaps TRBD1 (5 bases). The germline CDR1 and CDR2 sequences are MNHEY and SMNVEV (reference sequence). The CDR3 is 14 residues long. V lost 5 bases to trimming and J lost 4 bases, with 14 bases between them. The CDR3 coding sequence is TGTGCCAGCAGTCCCCTGGCAGGGTCAGAGACCCAGTACTTC. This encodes CASSPLAGSETQYF.

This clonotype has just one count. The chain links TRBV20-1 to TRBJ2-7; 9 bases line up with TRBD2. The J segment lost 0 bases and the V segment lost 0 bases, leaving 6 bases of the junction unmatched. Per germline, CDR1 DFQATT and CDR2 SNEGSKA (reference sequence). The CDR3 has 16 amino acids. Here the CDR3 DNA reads TGCAGTGCTAGAGATTTGGCGGGGGGGAGCTCCTACGAGCAGTACTTC. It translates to CSARDLAGGSSYEQYF.

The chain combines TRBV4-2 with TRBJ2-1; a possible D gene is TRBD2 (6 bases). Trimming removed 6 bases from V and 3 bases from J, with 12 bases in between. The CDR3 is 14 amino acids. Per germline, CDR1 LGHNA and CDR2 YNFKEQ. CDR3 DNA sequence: TGTGCCAGCAGGGGACTGACGAACTACAATGAGCAGTTCTTC. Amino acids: CASRGLTNYNEQFF.

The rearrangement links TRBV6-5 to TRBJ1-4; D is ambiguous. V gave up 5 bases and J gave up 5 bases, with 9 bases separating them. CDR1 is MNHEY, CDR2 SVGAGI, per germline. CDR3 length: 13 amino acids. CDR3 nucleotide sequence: TGTGCCAGCAGTCGTACAAGGAATGAAAAACTGTTTTTT. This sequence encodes CASSRTRNEKLFF.

In DNA form, the CDR3 reads TGTGCCAGCAGCCAAGATCCCTCTATGGACAGGGCCGATACGCAGTATTTT. Its translation is CASSQDPSMDRADTQYF. The chain has TRBV4-2 and TRBJ2-3; 8 positions agree with TRBD1. This CDR3 is built from 17 residues. Germline lookup yields CDR1 LGHNA and CDR2 YNFKEQ. V gave up 0 bases and J gave up 6 bases; unmatched junction bases: 11.

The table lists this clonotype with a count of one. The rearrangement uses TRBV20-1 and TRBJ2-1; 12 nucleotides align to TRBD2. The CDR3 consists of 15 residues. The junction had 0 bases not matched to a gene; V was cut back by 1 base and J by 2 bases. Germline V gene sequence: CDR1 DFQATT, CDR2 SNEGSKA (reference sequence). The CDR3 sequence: CSARASGRAYNEQFF. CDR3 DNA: TGCAGTGCTAGAGCTAGCGGGAGGGCCTACAATGAGCAGTTCTTC.

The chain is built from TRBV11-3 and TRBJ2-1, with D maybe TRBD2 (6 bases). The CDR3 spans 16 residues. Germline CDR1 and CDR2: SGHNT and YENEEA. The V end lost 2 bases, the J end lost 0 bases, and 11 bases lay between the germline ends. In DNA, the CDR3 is TGTGCCAGCAGCTTACGGCGGGATAGCTCCTACAATGAGCAGTTCTTC. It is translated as CASSLRRDSSYNEQFF. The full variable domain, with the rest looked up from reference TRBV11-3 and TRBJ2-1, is EAGVVQSPRYKIIEKKQPVAFWCNPISGHNTLYWYLQNLGQGPELLIRYENEEAVDDSQLPKDRFSAERLKGVDSTLKIQPAELGDSAVYLCASSLRRDSSYNEQFFGPGTRLTVL.

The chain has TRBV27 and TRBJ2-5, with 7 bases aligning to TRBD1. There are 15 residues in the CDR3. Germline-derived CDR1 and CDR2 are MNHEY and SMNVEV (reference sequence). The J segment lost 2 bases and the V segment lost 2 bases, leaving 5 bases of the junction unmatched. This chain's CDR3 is CASSLVGGLQETQYF. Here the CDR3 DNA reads TGTGCCAGCAGTTTAGTAGGGGGCCTTCAAGAGACCCAGTACTTC.

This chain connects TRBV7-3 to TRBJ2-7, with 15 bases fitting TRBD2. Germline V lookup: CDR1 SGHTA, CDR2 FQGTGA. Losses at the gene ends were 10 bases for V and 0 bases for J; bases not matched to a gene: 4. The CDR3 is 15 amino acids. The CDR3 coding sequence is TGTGCCACGGGACTAGCGGGAGGAAGCTCCTACGAGCAGTACTTC. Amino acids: CATGLAGGSSYEQYF.

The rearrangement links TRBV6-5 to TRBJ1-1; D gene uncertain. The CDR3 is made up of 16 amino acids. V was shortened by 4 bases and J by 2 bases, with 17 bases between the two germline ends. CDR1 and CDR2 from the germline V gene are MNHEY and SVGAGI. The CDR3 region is CASSWARLDPNTEAFF. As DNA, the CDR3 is TGTGCCAGCAGTTGGGCTCGTCTAGACCCAAACACTGAAGCTTTCTTT.